The clone carrying this T cell receptor beta chain was seen a handful of times. Each CDR3 protein is one row after TCRdb ran MiXCR on the RT-PCR reads. Here the sample spans about 700,000 distinct CDR3 sequences, over 12% being singletons. The germline V gene has CDR1 SGHNT and CDR2 YYREEE (reference sequence). The ends were cut back, 4 bases at V and 0 bases at J, with 11 bases in the middle. The CDR3 length is 16 residues. The rearrangement links TRBV5-4 to TRBJ2-6, with D perhaps given as TRBD1 or TRBD2 (5 bases each). This receptor was taken from a female donor in good health, serving as a healthy control. The sequenced sample consisted of memory CD4+ T cells from blood. CDR3 sequence reads: CASSGAGRSGANVLTF. In DNA, the CDR3 is TGTGCCAGCAGCGGGGCGGGTCGCTCTGGGGCCAACGTCCTGACTTTC.